The 16 T cell receptor beta chains reported below all come from one sample, sequenced in a study of identical twins. Via MiXCR, TCRdb re-called the 5' RACE reads, giving one row per CDR3 protein. In the table there are under 1 million distinct CDR3 sequences, more than 9% of which are singletons. These same data were also listed under a study on yellow fever vaccine responses in identical twins.

The sequenced sample consisted of PBMCs. The source of these receptors is a woman younger than 30 in good health.

This chain links TRBV7-9 with TRBJ2-2, with TRBD1 identical over 7 bases. V trimming: 5 bases; J trimming: 2 bases; junction bases outside the gene matches: 5. The CDR3 is 15 residues long. Germline V gene lookup returns CDR1 SEHNR and CDR2 FQNEAQ (reference sequence). CDR3 sequence: CASSIQGINTGELFF. For the CDR3, the DNA is TGTGCCAGCAGCATACAGGGGATTAACACCGGGGAGCTGTTTTTT. The whole variable domain, remainder taken from reference TRBV7-9 and TRBJ2-2, is DTGVSQNPRHKITKRGQNVTFRCDPISEHNRLYWYRQTLGQGPEFLTYFQNEAQLEKSRLLSDRFSAERPKGSFSTLEIQRTEQGDSAMYLCASSIQGINTGELFFGEGSRLTVL.

This clonotype was counted ten times or more. This chain connects TRBV29-1 to TRBJ2-1; weak D call: TRBD1 (6 bases). V lost 7 bases, J lost 5 bases, and 27 bases lay in between. The germline CDR1 and CDR2 sequences are SQVTM and ANQGSEA. The CDR3 sequence is 17 residues long. In nucleotides, the CDR3 is TGCAGCGCCGGCCCTGGGAGACAGGTACTAGGGCACAATGAGCAGTTCTTC. This encodes CSAGPGRQVLGHNEQFF.

The table lists this clonotype with many counts. The chain combines TRBV20-1 with TRBJ1-4, with D possibly TRBD1 on 5 matching bases. The CDR3 sequence is 15 residues long. V dropped 0 bases and J dropped 4 bases, with 12 bases sitting between them. The germline V gene has CDR1 DFQATT and CDR2 SNEGSKA (reference sequence). This chain's CDR3 is CSARDGSGVNEKLFF. Here the CDR3 DNA reads TGCAGTGCTAGAGATGGATCGGGGGTTAATGAAAAACTGTTTTTT.

This clonotype was seen a few times. The chain uses TRBV28 and TRBJ2-7; no definite D call. V was trimmed by 7 bases and J by 2 bases, leaving 15 bases between them. CDR1 and CDR2 (germline): MDHEN, SYDVKM. This CDR3 comprises 14 residues. CDR3 sequence: CASTLEQPPYEQYF. The CDR3 DNA is TGTGCCAGCACGTTGGAACAGCCCCCCTACGAGCAGTACTTC.

This chain uses TRBV28 with TRBJ2-7; 9 nucleotides agree with TRBD1. Germline V gene sequence: CDR1 MDHEN, CDR2 SYDVKM. The CDR3 spans 14 residues. Trimming removed 6 bases from V and 4 bases from J; junction bases left unmatched: 7. The CDR3: CASRRTGTGYEQYV. CDR3 sequence (DNA): TGTGCCAGCAGGCGTACCGGGACAGGGTACGAGCAGTACGTC.

V usage is TRBV7-2 and J usage is TRBJ2-2, with D hard to call. Germline CDR1 SGHTA, CDR2 FQGNSA. Deletions cut 2 bases from V and 8 bases from J, with 9 bases between. The CDR3 has 13 residues. CDR3 amino acids: CASSLNPLGELFF. CDR3 in DNA: TGTGCCAGCAGCTTAAACCCCCTTGGGGAGCTGTTTTTT.

The table lists this clonotype with a few counts. The gene calls are TRBV12-3 or TRBV12-4 and TRBJ2-6; 7 nucleotides match TRBD1. The CDR3 loop spans 17 amino acids. Unmatched junction bases numbered 12, after V lost 6 bases and J lost 4 bases. CDR3 protein: CASSLSTGAGGANVLTF. The CDR3 bases are TGTGCCAGCAGCCTCAGCACAGGGGCCGGGGGGGCCAACGTCCTGACTTTC.

V is TRBV5-1 and J is TRBJ1-3; D is perhaps TRBD1 (5 bases). The CDR3 spans 15 residues. The germline V gene has CDR1 SGHRS and CDR2 YFSETQ. Trimming stripped 4 bases from V and 0 bases from J, with 11 bases between. This CDR3 reads CASSEGMNSGNTIYF. CDR3 sequence (DNA): TGCGCCAGCAGCGAGGGGATGAACTCTGGAAACACCATATATTTT.

The rearrangement joins TRBV3-1 to TRBJ2-3; D possibly corresponds to TRBD1 (6 bases). The V and J ends lost 5 bases and 0 bases respectively, with 9 bases between them. The length of the CDR3 is 14 residues. Per germline, CDR1 LGHDT and CDR2 YNNKEL (reference sequence). The CDR3, as DNA: TGTGCCAGCAGCTACAGGGAAAGCACAGATACGCAGTATTTT. This codes for CASSYRESTDTQYF.

This clonotype was detected ten times or more. The rearrangement uses TRBV12-3 or TRBV12-4 and TRBJ1-5; the D gene is possibly TRBD1 (6 bases). This CDR3 spans 13 amino acids. Deletions cut 5 bases from V and 5 bases from J, with 10 bases between. The CDR3 reads CASSTRGDQPQHF. Here the CDR3 DNA reads TGTGCCAGCAGTACCAGGGGAGATCAGCCCCAGCATTTT.

This clonotype came up a few times. The gene calls are TRBV19 and TRBJ1-2; D is ambiguous. The CDR3 consists of 13 residues. Germline lookup yields CDR1 LNHDA and CDR2 SQIVND (reference sequence). V lost 1 base, J lost 8 bases, and 11 bases lay in between. The CDR3 DNA follows: TGTGCCAGTAGTATAGCGGGGAAGCGGGGCTACACCTTC. Its protein product is CASSIAGKRGYTF.

This clonotype showed up just a few times. V usage is TRBV3-1 and J usage is TRBJ1-6; D gene ambiguous. Germline lookup yields CDR1 LGHDT and CDR2 YNNKEL (reference sequence). The CDR3 extends over 16 amino acids. The V and J ends lost 1 base and 7 bases respectively, with 14 bases between them. The CDR3 region is CASSQVGGSANSPLHF. The CDR3 DNA sequence: TGTGCCAGCAGCCAAGTGGGTGGGTCAGCCAATTCACCCCTCCACTTT.

This sequence joins TRBV27 and TRBJ1-6; D possibly corresponds to TRBD1 (6 bases). Germline CDR1 and CDR2: MNHEY and SMNVEV (reference sequence). Trimming removed 7 bases from V and 10 bases from J, with 17 bases in between. CDR3 length equals 14 residues. The CDR3 loop reads CASKGGTLRSPLHF. As DNA, the CDR3 is TGTGCCAGCAAGGGGGGGACCCTCCGCTCACCCCTCCACTTT.

The V call is TRBV11-2, the J call TRBJ1-4; 9 bases line up with TRBD1. CDR3 length: 13 amino acids. In germline, CDR1 is SGHAT, CDR2 FQNNGV. Trimming at V came to 11 bases and at J to 8 bases, leaving 9 bases not matched to a gene. The CDR3 region has the DNA TGTGCCTCCGGACAGGGGATGGCGGAAAAACTGTTTTTT. This translates into CASGQGMAEKLFF.

This clonotype was observed a single time. The CDR3 loop reads CASSLMLARGSRDTQYF. The CDR3 region has the DNA TGTGCCAGCAGCTTAATGCTAGCACGGGGCTCCCGGGATACGCAGTATTTT. The rearrangement links TRBV11-2 to TRBJ2-3, with D possibly being TRBD1 or TRBD2 (5 bases each). Between the trimmed V and J ends, which lost 2 bases and 6 bases, there was a span of 21 bases. Germline loops: CDR1 SGHAT, CDR2 FQNNGV. The length of the CDR3 is 17 residues.

The CDR3 here is CSVEARQANTEAFF. The DNA for the CDR3 is TGCAGCGTAGAGGCCAGACAGGCGAACACTGAAGCTTTCTTT. This chain connects TRBV29-1 to TRBJ1-1; D is possibly TRBD1 (6 bases). CDR1 and CDR2 (germline): SQVTM, ANQGSEA. This CDR3 region has 14 residues. With 6 bases removed from V and 1 base from J, the gap between germline ends came to 15 bases.